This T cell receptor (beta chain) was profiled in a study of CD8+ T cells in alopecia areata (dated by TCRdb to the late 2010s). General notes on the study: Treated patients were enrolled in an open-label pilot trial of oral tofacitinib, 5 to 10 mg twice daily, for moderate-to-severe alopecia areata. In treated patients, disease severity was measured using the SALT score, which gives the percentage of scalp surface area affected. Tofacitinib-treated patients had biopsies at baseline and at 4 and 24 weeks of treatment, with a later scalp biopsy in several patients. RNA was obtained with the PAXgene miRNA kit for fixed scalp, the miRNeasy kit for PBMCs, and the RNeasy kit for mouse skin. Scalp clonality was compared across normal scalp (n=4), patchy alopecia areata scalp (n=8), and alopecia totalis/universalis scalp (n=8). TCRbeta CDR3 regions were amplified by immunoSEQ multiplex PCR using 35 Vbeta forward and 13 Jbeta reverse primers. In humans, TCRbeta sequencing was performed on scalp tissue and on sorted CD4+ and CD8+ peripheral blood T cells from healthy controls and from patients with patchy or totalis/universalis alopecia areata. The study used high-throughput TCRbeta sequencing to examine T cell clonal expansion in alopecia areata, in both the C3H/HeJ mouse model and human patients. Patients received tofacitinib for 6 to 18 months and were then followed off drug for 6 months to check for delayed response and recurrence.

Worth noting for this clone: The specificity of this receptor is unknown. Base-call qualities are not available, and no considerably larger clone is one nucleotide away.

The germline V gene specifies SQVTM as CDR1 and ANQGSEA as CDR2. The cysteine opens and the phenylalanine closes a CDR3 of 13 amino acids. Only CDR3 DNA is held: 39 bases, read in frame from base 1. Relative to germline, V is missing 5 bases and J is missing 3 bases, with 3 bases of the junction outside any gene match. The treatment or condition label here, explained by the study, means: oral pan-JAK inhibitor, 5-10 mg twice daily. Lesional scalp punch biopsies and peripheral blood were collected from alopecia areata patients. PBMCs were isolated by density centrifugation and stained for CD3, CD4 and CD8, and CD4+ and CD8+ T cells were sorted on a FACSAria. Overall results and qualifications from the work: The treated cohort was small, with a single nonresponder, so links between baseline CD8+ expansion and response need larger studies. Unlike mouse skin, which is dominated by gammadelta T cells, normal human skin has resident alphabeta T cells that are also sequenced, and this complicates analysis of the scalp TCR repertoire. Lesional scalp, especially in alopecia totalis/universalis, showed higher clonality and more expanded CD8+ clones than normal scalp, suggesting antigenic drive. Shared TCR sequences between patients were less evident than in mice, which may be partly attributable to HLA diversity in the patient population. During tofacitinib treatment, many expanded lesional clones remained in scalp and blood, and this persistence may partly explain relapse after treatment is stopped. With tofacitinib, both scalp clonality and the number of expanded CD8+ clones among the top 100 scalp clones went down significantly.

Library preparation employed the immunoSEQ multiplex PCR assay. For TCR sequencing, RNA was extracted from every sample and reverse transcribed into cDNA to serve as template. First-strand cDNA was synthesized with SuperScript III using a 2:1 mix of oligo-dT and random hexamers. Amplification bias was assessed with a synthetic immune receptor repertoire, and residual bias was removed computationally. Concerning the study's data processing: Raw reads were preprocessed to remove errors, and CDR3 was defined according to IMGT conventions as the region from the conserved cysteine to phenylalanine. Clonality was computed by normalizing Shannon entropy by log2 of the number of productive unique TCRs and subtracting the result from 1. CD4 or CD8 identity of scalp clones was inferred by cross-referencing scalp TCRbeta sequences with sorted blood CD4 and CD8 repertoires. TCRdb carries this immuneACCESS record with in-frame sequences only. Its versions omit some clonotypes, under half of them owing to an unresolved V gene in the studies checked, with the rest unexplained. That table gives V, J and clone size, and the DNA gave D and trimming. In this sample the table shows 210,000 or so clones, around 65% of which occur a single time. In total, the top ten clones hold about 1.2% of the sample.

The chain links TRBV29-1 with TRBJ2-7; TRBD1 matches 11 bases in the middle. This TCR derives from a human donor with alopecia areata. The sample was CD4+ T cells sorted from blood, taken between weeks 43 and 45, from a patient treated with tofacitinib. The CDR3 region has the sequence CSVTGTGGYEQYF. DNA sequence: TGCAGCGTTACCGGGACAGGGGGCTACGAGCAGTACTTC.